Described below is a single T cell receptor (beta chain) sequence and its context. The CDR3 is 12 amino acids. CDR1 SQVTM and CDR2 ANQGSEA come from the germline V gene. This entry comes from a study of CXCR3-negative and CXCR3-positive naive CD8 T cells. The authors prepared UMI-labeled TRB cDNA libraries by 5' RACE. Following a re-call of the 5' RACE reads, TCRdb has one entry per CDR3 protein and lacks DNA. The table lists some 28,000 distinct CDR3 sequences. Sequencing was carried out using memory CD8+ T cells from blood. The chain is built from TRBV29-1 and TRBJ1-2; TCRdb proposes TRBD1, but this gene call is untestable without DNA. The receptor's source is a human donor in good health. Some clones in this sample may be carry-over from other donors' samples. CDR3 sequence reads: CSADRDPRGYTF.